The 10 T cell receptor beta chains below come from one sample, sequenced in a study of CD8 T cells in Susac syndrome. The RNA input was 0.5 to 1 ug, and it was reverse transcribed with random hexamers. From the immunoSEQ multiplex PCR reads, TCRdb called clonotypes with MiXCR, one entry per CDR3 protein. The table shows approximately 100,000 distinct CDR3 sequences, with around 90% occurring only once. The sample was CD4+ T cells from PBMCs. These receptors all come from a human donor in good health.

The CDR3 nucleotides are TGTGCCGTCTTAGCGGGGGCCTTTCGGGGCACAGATACGCAGTATTTT. Its translation is CAVLAGAFRGTDTQYF. The chain has TRBV6-1 and TRBJ2-3; TRBD2 matches 9 bases. V shed 11 bases and J 1 base; nucleotides not matched to a gene: 13. Germline V gene data show CDR1 as MNHNS and CDR2 as SASEGT. The CDR3 extends over 16 amino acids.

J is TRBJ2-4 and V is TRBV20-1; the match to TRBD2 covers 13 bases. This CDR3 is 15 amino acids long. Germline-derived CDR1 and CDR2 are DFQATT and SNEGSKA (reference sequence). Trimming removed 6 bases from V and 4 bases from J; junction bases left unmatched: 6. The CDR3 DNA sequence: TGCAGTGCCGGACTAGCGGGAGATGTTAAAAACATTCAGTACTTC. Protein sequence: CSAGLAGDVKNIQYF.

This clonotype was detected only a few times. J is TRBJ1-5 and V is TRBV12-3 or TRBV12-4; tentative D call: TRBD1 (5 bases). The CDR3 runs to 14 residues. The V end lost 3 bases, the J end lost 5 bases, and 11 bases lay between the germline ends. The CDR3 DNA sequence: TGTGCCAGCAGTTTGGGGACCGGCGATCAGCCCCAGCATTTT. The encoded protein is CASSLGTGDQPQHF.

Written as DNA, the CDR3 is TGTGCCAGCAGGGTGACAGGGGGATTTTCTCTCTACAATGAGCAGTTCTTC. Encoded protein: CASRVTGGFSLYNEQFF. The genes are TRBV6-1 and TRBJ2-1, with 9 positions matching TRBD1. The J segment lost 3 bases and the V segment lost 6 bases, leaving 12 bases of the junction unmatched. The CDR3 runs to 17 residues. Looked up from germline, CDR1 is MNHNS and CDR2 is SASEGT.

The V and J genes are TRBV7-9 and TRBJ2-5, with a weak D call TRBD2 (6 bases). V was trimmed by 3 bases and J by 7 bases, leaving 24 bases between them. The CDR3 totals 17 residues. The germline V gene has CDR1 SEHNR and CDR2 FQNEAQ (reference sequence). CDR3 loop: CASSFRMPRGAPRTQYF. As DNA, the CDR3 is TGTGCCAGCAGCTTTAGAATGCCCCGCGGGGCCCCGCGGACCCAGTACTTC.

The chain is built from TRBV20-1 and TRBJ1-2; the D gene is possibly TRBD1 (5 bases). The germline V gene has CDR1 DFQATT and CDR2 SNEGSKA (reference sequence). The CDR3 runs to 14 residues. V gave up 2 bases and J gave up 2 bases, with 12 bases separating them. CDR3 loop: CSARRQGVNYGYTF. The CDR3 coding sequence is TGCAGTGCTAGAAGGCAGGGAGTAAACTATGGCTACACCTTC.

DNA for the CDR3: TGTGCCAGCAGCTTCCAGACGGAGATCAACACTGAAGCTTTCTTT. Its translation is CASSFQTEINTEAFF. V gene TRBV9 combines with J gene TRBJ1-1, with unresolved D. CDR1 and CDR2 (germline): SGDLS, YYNGEE. V was cut by 4 bases and J by 2 bases, with 15 bases left in between. The CDR3 spans 15 residues.

This clonotype was seen only once. This chain links TRBV20-1 with TRBJ1-1; a weak D match, TRBD1 (6 bases). The V end was cut by 5 bases, the J end by 1 base, with 14 bases between. The CDR3 sequence is 14 residues long. From germline, CDR1 is DFQATT and CDR2 SNEGSKA (reference sequence). In nucleotides, the CDR3 is TGCAGTGCTCGAACCGGGACAAAGAACACTGAAGCTTTCTTT. This codes for CSARTGTKNTEAFF.

This clonotype has a single count. J is TRBJ2-3 and V is TRBV29-1; possible D gene TRBD2, 6 bases. The CDR3 has 15 amino acids. The V end lost 7 bases, the J end lost 0 bases, and 17 bases lay between the germline ends. Germline CDR1 is SQVTM and CDR2 is ANQGSEA. The CDR3 sequence is CSARRGGSSTDTQYF. CDR3 coding DNA: TGCAGCGCCCGACGGGGAGGCAGTAGCACAGATACGCAGTATTTT.

This clonotype was observed once. V usage is TRBV20-1 and J usage is TRBJ1-2; 9 nucleotides align to TRBD1. V lost 1 base to trimming and J lost 4 bases; unmatched junction nucleotides: 4. CDR1 and CDR2 (germline): DFQATT, SNEGSKA (reference sequence). The CDR3 is made up of 14 amino acids. The CDR3 nucleotides are TGCAGTGCTAGAGCCCGGACAGGGGCCTATGGCTACACCTTC. It is translated as CSARARTGAYGYTF.